This T cell receptor (beta chain) came from a study of blood T cell repertoires in COVID-19. This clone showed up just a few times. The CDR3 totals 15 residues. Deletions cut 1 base from V and 0 bases from J, with 7 bases between. Germline values: CDR1 MGHRA, CDR2 YSYEKL. The data were produced by immunoSEQ multiplex PCR, yet TCRdb's version contains in-frame clones alone and is incomplete. The data show under 200,000 clones, with 65% to 85% seen just once and 2.5% to 3.5% held by the top ten. The sequenced sample was peripheral blood. This chain uses TRBV4-1 with TRBJ2-1, with D unresolved. The sequence came from an older woman with acute or convalescent COVID-19. The CDR3 bases are TGCGCCAGCAGCCAAGCCGGAGTCTCCTACAATGAGCAGTTCTTC. As protein: CASSQAGVSYNEQFF.